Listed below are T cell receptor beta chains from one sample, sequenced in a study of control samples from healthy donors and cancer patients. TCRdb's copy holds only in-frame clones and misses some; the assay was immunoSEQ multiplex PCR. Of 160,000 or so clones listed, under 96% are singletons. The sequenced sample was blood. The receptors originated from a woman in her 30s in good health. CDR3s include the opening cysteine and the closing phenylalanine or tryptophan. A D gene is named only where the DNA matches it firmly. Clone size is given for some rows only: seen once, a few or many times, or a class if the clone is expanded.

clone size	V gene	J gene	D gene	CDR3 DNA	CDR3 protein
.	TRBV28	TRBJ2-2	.	TGTGCCAGCAGTCAAAACAACGGGGAGCTGTTTTTT	CASSQNNGELFF
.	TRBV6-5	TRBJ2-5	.	TGTGCCAGCAGTTACGGGTCGGACGAGACCCAGTACTTC	CASSYGSDETQYF
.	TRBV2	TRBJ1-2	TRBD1	TGTGCCAGAACTTCCGGGACAGTTTATGGCTACACCTTC	CARTSGTVYGYTF
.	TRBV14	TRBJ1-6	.	TGTGCCAGCAGCCGGTACCCGCCCTCCTATAATTCACCCCTCCACTTT	CASSRYPPSYNSPLHF
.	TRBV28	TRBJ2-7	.	TGTGCCAGCAGTTTTCCCCAGGGTTCGTCCTACGAGCAGTACTTC	CASSFPQGSSYEQYF
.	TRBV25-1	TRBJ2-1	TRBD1	TGTGCCAGCAGTGAGCAGGGGGCCTACAATGAGCAGTTCTTC	CASSEQGAYNEQFF
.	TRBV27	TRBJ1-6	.	TGTGCCAGCAGTTTCTTGGGCAGGGCGTCACCCCTCCACTTT	CASSFLGRASPLHF
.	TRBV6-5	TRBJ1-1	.	TGTGCCAGCACCCCCGGCAGCATGAACACTGAAGCTTTCTTT	CASTPGSMNTEAFF
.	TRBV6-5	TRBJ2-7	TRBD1	TGTGCCAGCAGTTTCCGGACAGGGGCGGACGAGCAGTACTTC	CASSFRTGADEQYF
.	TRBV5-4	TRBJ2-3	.	TGTGCCAGCAGCTTGTTGGGGGCAGATACGCAGTATTTT	CASSLLGADTQYF
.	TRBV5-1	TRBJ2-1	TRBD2	TGCGCCAGCAGCTCCGGGACTAGCGGCAATGAGCAGTTCTTC	CASSSGTSGNEQFF
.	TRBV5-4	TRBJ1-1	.	TGTGCCAGCAGTCCTCATCCGTCTGAACGCACTGAAGCTTTCTTT	CASSPHPSERTEAFF
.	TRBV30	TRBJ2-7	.	TGTGCCTGGAGTGGCCCGGGCGGGGTGCGGTACGAGCAGTACTTC	CAWSGPGGVRYEQYF
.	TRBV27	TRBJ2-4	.	TGTGCCAGCAGTTTATCAGGGTCGCGCATTCAGTACTTC	CASSLSGSRIQYF
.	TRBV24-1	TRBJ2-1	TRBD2	TGTGCCACGCAGAAGAAGATAACCGGGACTACGGAGGACAATGAGCAGTTCTTC	CATQKKITGTTEDNEQFF
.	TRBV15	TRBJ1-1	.	TGTGCCACCAGCCCCGAGGGAGGTTGGAGCATGAACACTGAAGCTTTCTTT	CATSPEGGWSMNTEAFF
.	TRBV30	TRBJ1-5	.	TGTGCCTGGAGTGTCGGGCAGGGAAGTCAGCCCCAGCATTTT	CAWSVGQGSQPQHF
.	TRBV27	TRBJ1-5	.	TGTGCCAGCGGGTCAAATCAGCCCCAGCATTTT	CASGSNQPQHF
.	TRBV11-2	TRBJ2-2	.	TGTGCCAGCAGCTCCCGATGGCCGGGGGCGAACACCGGGGAGCTGTTTTTT	CASSSRWPGANTGELFF
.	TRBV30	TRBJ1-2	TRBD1	TGTGCCTGGAGTGTACTGAAGGGGGCCGGGGGCTACACCTTC	CAWSVLKGAGGYTF
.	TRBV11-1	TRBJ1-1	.	TGTGCCAGCAGCCGACAGCCAATGAACACTGAAGCTTTCTTT	CASSRQPMNTEAFF
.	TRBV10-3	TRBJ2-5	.	TGTGCCACCGGGACGGCTCGAGAGACCCAGTACTTC	CATGTARETQYF
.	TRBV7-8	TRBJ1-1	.	TGTGCCAGCAGCCTGGACCCAATGAACACTGAAGCTTTCTTT	CASSLDPMNTEAFF
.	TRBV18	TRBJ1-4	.	TGTGCCAGCTCCCCGGGGACTAATGAAAAACTGTTTTTT	CASSPGTNEKLFF
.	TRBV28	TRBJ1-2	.	TGTGCCAGCACCGCGGGTGGAGGAGAAGCCTATGGCTACACCTTC	CASTAGGGEAYGYTF
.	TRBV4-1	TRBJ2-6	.	TGCGCCAGCAGCCGCGAATACTCTGGGGCCAACGTCCTGACTTTC	CASSREYSGANVLTF
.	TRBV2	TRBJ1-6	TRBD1	TGTGCCAGCAGGACCCCAGGGACAGGAAGCTCCTATAATTCACCCCTCCACTTT	CASRTPGTGSSYNSPLHF
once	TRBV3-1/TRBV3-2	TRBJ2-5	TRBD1	TGTGCCAGCAGCACCGGGACAGGGCAAGAGACCCAGTACTTC	CASSTGTGQETQYF
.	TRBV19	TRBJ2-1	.	TGTGCCAGTAGTTTAAGATATTGGCACAGAAACAAAAGCTCCTACAATGAGCAGTTCTTC	CASSLRYWHRNKSSYNEQFF
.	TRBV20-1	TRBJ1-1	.	TGCAGTGCCTCGCCAAACACTGAAGCTTTCTTT	CSASPNTEAFF
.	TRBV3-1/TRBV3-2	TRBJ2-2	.	TGTGCCAGCAGCCAAACTCATCGAGGGGAGCTGTTTTTT	CASSQTHRGELFF
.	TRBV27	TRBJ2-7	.	TGTGCCAGCACCCCTATTACTAAGCAGTACTTC	CASTPITKQYF
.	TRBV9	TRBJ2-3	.	TGTGCCAGCAGCGGAGGGGCGGGATTAACCACAGATACGCAGTATTTT	CASSGGAGLTTDTQYF
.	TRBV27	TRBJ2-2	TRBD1	TGTGCCAGCAGCTACGACAGGGGTGGGACCGGGGAGCTGTTTTTT	CASSYDRGGTGELFF
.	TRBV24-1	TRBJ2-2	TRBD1	TGTGCCACCAGTGATTCCGGGACAGCGAACACCGGGGAGCTGTTTTTT	CATSDSGTANTGELFF
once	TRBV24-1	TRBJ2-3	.	TGTGCCACCAGTGATCCCGGGTTGGATACGCAGTATTTT	CATSDPGLDTQYF
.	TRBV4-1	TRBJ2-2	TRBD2	TGCGCCAGCTCAATATTTGGCGGGGGAGCGAACACCGGGGAGCTGTTTTTT	CASSIFGGGANTGELFF
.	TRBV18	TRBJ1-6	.	TGTGCCAGCTCACGGAACAGGGATTCACCCCTCCACTTT	CASSRNRDSPLHF
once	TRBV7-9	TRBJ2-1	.	TGTGCCAGCAGCTTAGGTCTAGTTGGGGATGAGCAGTTCTTC	CASSLGLVGDEQFF
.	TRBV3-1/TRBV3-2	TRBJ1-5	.	TGTGCCAGCAGCCAAGGGATCAATCAGCCCCAGCATTTT	CASSQGINQPQHF
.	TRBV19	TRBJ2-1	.	TGTGCCAGTAGCCTCTTGGGCCAGGGTTCCTACAATGAGCAGTTCTTC	CASSLLGQGSYNEQFF
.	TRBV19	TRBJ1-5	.	TGTGCCAGTAGTATCGGCAGGCGAGATCAGCCCCAGCATTTT	CASSIGRRDQPQHF
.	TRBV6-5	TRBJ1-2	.	TGTGCCAGCAGTTTGTCAGGGGATGGCTACACCTTC	CASSLSGDGYTF
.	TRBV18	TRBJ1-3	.	TGTGCCAGCTCACCAGGGGCTGGAAACACCATATATTTT	CASSPGAGNTIYF
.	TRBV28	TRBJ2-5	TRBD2	TGTGCCAGCAGGGCCGGGGGGGAAGAGACCCAGTACTTC	CASRAGGEETQYF
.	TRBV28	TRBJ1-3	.	TGTGCCAGCAGTTTAAGCAAGGGAAATGGAAACACCATATATTTT	CASSLSKGNGNTIYF
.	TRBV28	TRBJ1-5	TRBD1	TGTGCCAGCAGTGACGGGACAGGCACTAGCAATCAGCCCCAGCATTTT	CASSDGTGTSNQPQHF
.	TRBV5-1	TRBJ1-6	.	TGCGCCAGCAGCAAGGACACTGGAGCTAATTCACCCCTCCACTTT	CASSKDTGANSPLHF
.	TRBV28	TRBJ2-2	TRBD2	TGTGCCAGCAGTTTTAGCGGGAAGTCATACACCGGGGAGCTGTTTTTT	CASSFSGKSYTGELFF
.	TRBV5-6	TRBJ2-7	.	TGTGCCAGCAGCGCCAGCTCCTACGAGCAGTACTTC	CASSASSYEQYF
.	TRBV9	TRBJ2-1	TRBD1	TGTGCCAGCAGCCGAGCCGGGACAGGGGGTTACAATGAGCAGTTCTTC	CASSRAGTGGYNEQFF